One and the same sample provided the 27 T cell receptor beta chains below, sequenced in a study of T cell responses to AZD1222 COVID-19 vaccine. Profiling relied on immunoSEQ multiplex PCR, and the TCRdb table lists in-frame clones only, not all of them. The sample has 86,000 or so clones, under 95% seen once. This specimen consisted of peripheral blood, obtained on day 0 of AZD1222 vaccination. The source is an adult in good health.

The CDR3 reads CASSNSSGSSYNEQFF. In DNA, the CDR3 is TGCGCCAGCAGTAATTCTAGCGGGAGCTCCTACAATGAGCAGTTCTTC. The chain couples TRBV10-1 to TRBJ2-1; TRBD2 matches 10 bases. The CDR3 runs 16 residues. CDR1 is WNHNN and CDR2 is SYGVQD in the germline V gene (reference sequence). The V gene end was trimmed by 5 bases and the J gene end by 0 bases; junction bases not matched to a gene: 4.

This chain joins TRBV10-2 and TRBJ2-3; D perhaps matches TRBD2 (5 bases). The CDR3 consists of 18 residues. Looked up from germline, CDR1 is WSHSY and CDR2 is SAAADI. The germline V and J ends were trimmed by 0 bases and 1 base, with 17 bases remaining between them. The CDR3 here is CASSESLSGGLGTDTQYF. CDR3 in DNA: TGCGCCAGCAGTGAGTCTCTGTCCGGTGGACTGGGCACAGATACGCAGTATTTT.

J is TRBJ1-6 and V is TRBV3-1 (or the pseudogene TRBV3-2); 8 bases are shared with TRBD1. J was trimmed by 7 bases and V by 0 bases; bases with no gene match: 5. CDR1 and CDR2 (germline): LGHDT, YNNKEL (reference sequence). The CDR3 spans 16 residues. The CDR3 is CASSQDGTGPNSPLHF. The CDR3 bases are TGTGCCAGCAGCCAAGACGGGACAGGTCCAAATTCACCCCTCCACTTT.

The chain has TRBV30 and TRBJ2-1; 11 positions agree with TRBD2. The CDR3 is made up of 15 amino acids. Germline CDR1 and CDR2: GTSNPN and SVGIG (reference sequence). The trim removed 7 bases at V and 10 bases at J, leaving 15 bases unmatched. CDR3 DNA sequence: TGTGCCTTTAACGTAGCGGGAGGGATAATGATGGAGCAGTTCTTC. Translated, it gives CAFNVAGGIMMEQFF.

The rearrangement links TRBV9 to TRBJ2-5; TRBD1 agrees at 8 bases. Unmatched junction bases numbered 11, after V lost 4 bases and J lost 3 bases. From germline, CDR1 is SGDLS and CDR2 YYNGEE. This CDR3 comprises 16 residues. CDR3 sequence reads: CASSTGGTQIEETQYF. Here the CDR3 DNA reads TGTGCCAGCAGCACAGGGGGGACTCAAATCGAAGAGACCCAGTACTTC.

The chain employs TRBV5-8 and TRBJ2-2; 11 bases agree with TRBD2. The trim removed 4 bases at V and 3 bases at J, leaving 5 bases unmatched. The germline V gene has CDR1 SGHTS and CDR2 YDEGEE. The CDR3 has 16 amino acids. The CDR3 loop reads CASSLIAGGYTGELFF. In DNA form, the CDR3 reads TGTGCCAGCAGCCTCATAGCGGGAGGGTACACCGGGGAGCTGTTTTTT.

The rearrangement joins TRBV29-1 to TRBJ1-1; TRBD1 agrees at 8 bases. Germline V gene sequence: CDR1 SQVTM, CDR2 ANQGSEA. The CDR3 totals 13 residues. After removal of 5 bases from V and 0 bases from J, the junction contained 2 bases not matched to a gene. The CDR3 sequence: CSVPDRVNTEAFF. As DNA, the CDR3 is TGCAGCGTTCCGGACAGGGTGAACACTGAAGCTTTCTTT.

The chain is built from TRBV5-1 and TRBJ2-2; a possible D gene is TRBD1 (6 bases). Trimming removed 3 bases from V and 3 bases from J, with 9 bases in between. Germline V gene sequence: CDR1 SGHRS, CDR2 YFSETQ. CDR3 size: 14 residues. CDR3 nucleotides: TGCGCCAGCAGCTCTAGGACAGACACCGGGGAGCTGTTTTTT. Its translation: CASSSRTDTGELFF. Together with reference TRBV5-1 and TRBJ2-2, the CDR3 gives the full variable domain: KAGVTQTPRYLIKTRGQQVTLSCSPISGHRSVSWYQQTPGQGLQFLFEYFSETQRNKGNFPGRFSGRQFSNSRSEMNVSTLELGDSALYLCASSSRTDTGELFFGEGSRLTVL.

The rearrangement links TRBV6-5 to TRBJ2-3; TRBD2 matches 7 bases. This CDR3 has 15 residues. The germline gives CDR1 MNHEY, CDR2 SVGAGI. The V segment lost 1 base and the J segment 3 bases; nucleotides outside the gene matches: 4. The CDR3 region is CASSYFGLETDTQYF. CDR3 DNA: TGTGCCAGCAGTTACTTTGGACTAGAAACAGATACGCAGTATTTT.

The chain links TRBV5-1 to TRBJ2-2, with D hard to call. Germline lookup yields CDR1 SGHRS and CDR2 YFSETQ. This CDR3 is 14 amino acids long. V lost 0 bases and J lost 5, with 8 bases in between. The CDR3 region has the DNA TGCGCCAGCAGCTTGGTCTGGGGTACCGGGGAGCTGTTTTTT. Its translation is CASSLVWGTGELFF.

This chain uses TRBV28 with TRBJ2-7; D remains ambiguous. Trimming removed 6 bases from V and 3 bases from J, with 18 bases in between. From germline, CDR1 is MDHEN and CDR2 SYDVKM. The CDR3 sequence is 15 residues long. This CDR3 is CASRPTSRPLYEQYF. DNA of the CDR3: TGTGCCAGCAGGCCTACATCAAGGCCACTCTACGAGCAGTACTTC.

The gene calls are TRBV18 and TRBJ2-2, with TRBD1 matching 9 bases. The junction had 15 bases not matched to a gene; V was cut back by 6 bases and J by 7 bases. This CDR3 has 17 residues. Looked up from germline, CDR1 is KGHSH and CDR2 is LQKENI. The CDR3 loop is CASSFTVGQGLDGELFF. The CDR3 nucleotides are TGTGCCAGCTCCTTCACCGTGGGACAGGGATTGGACGGGGAGCTGTTTTTT.

V is TRBV7-9 and J is TRBJ1-5; D perhaps matches TRBD1 (6 bases). This CDR3 comprises 13 residues. CDR1 is SEHNR, CDR2 FQNEAQ, per germline (reference sequence). V was cut by 5 bases and J by 4 bases, with 9 bases left in between. The CDR3 DNA follows: TGTGCCAGCAGCACAACAGGGAATCAGCCCCAGCATTTT. Its protein is CASSTTGNQPQHF.

The chain has TRBV29-1 and TRBJ2-3; 8 bases are shared with TRBD1. Germline lookup yields CDR1 SQVTM and CDR2 ANQGSEA. Trimming removed 3 bases from V and 3 bases from J; junction bases left unmatched: 8. CDR3 length equals 15 residues. Here the CDR3 reads CSVEIGRGRTDTQYF. CDR3 nucleotides: TGCAGCGTTGAGATTGGCAGGGGGCGAACAGATACGCAGTATTTT.

This clone has just one count. The chain couples TRBV11-2 to TRBJ1-2, with D perhaps matching TRBD1 (5 bases). The CDR3 is made up of 14 amino acids. V gave up 5 bases and J gave up 5 bases, with 15 bases separating them. CDR1 and CDR2 from the germline V gene are SGHAT and FQNNGV. The chain's CDR3 is CASSNAGGIYGYTF. The CDR3, as DNA: TGTGCCAGCAGCAACGCCGGGGGGATATATGGCTACACCTTC.

The V gene is TRBV6-1, the J gene TRBJ2-3; D is undetermined. The CDR3 has 15 amino acids. The V gene's germline CDR1 is MNHNS and CDR2 SASEGT. V was trimmed by 2 bases and J by 0 bases, leaving 9 bases between them. CDR3 sequence: CASSESYGSTDTQYF. DNA of the CDR3: TGTGCCAGCAGTGAATCTTACGGAAGCACAGATACGCAGTATTTT.

This sequence joins TRBV27 and TRBJ1-5; 8 bases are shared with TRBD1. Trimming at V came to 5 bases and at J to 6 bases, leaving 9 bases not matched to a gene. The germline gives CDR1 MNHEY, CDR2 SMNVEV (reference sequence). The CDR3 spans 15 residues. This CDR3 reads CASSGRPGGGQPQHF. For the CDR3, the DNA is TGTGCCAGCAGTGGACGACCAGGGGGCGGTCAGCCCCAGCATTTT.

The chain is built from TRBV5-4 and TRBJ2-3; 13 bases align to TRBD2. This CDR3 has 16 residues. Looked up from germline, CDR1 is SGHNT and CDR2 is YYREEE (reference sequence). The J segment lost 2 bases and the V segment lost 5 bases, leaving 5 bases of the junction unmatched. CDR3 nucleotides: TGTGCCAGCAGTCGACTAGCGGGGGGCCCCACAGATACGCAGTATTTT. As protein: CASSRLAGGPTDTQYF.

The V gene is TRBV14, the J gene TRBJ1-2, with 8 bases that match TRBD1. Trimming at V came to 2 bases and at J to 1 base, leaving 3 bases not matched to a gene. This CDR3 contains 15 residues. Germline V gives CDR1 SGHDN, CDR2 FVKESK. CDR3 coding DNA: TGTGCCAGCAGCCAATCGACAGGGGTTAACTATGGCTACACCTTC. It specifies CASSQSTGVNYGYTF.

This clone was recorded once. The V and J genes are TRBV7-9 and TRBJ2-1; TRBD2 agrees at 9 bases. Germline-derived CDR1 and CDR2 are SEHNR and FQNEAQ (reference sequence). This CDR3 contains 19 residues. V trimming: 8 bases; J trimming: 2 bases; junction bases outside the gene matches: 19. The CDR3 region is CASFRGSGRPDRTYNEQFF. The CDR3 coding sequence is TGTGCCAGCTTCCGAGGGAGCGGGAGGCCCGACAGGACCTACAATGAGCAGTTCTTC.

The chain recombines TRBV29-1 with TRBJ2-7; 7 positions agree with TRBD1. The V gene's germline CDR1 is SQVTM and CDR2 ANQGSEA. V shed 4 bases and J 1 base; nucleotides not matched to a gene: 7. The CDR3 consists of 14 residues. This CDR3 is CSVVHTGDSYEQYF. Written as DNA, the CDR3 is TGCAGCGTTGTTCATACAGGGGATTCCTACGAGCAGTACTTC.

The DNA for the CDR3 is TGCAGCGTTGAAGGTCGGCACAATGAGCAGTTCTTC. It is translated as CSVEGRHNEQFF. The chain couples TRBV29-1 to TRBJ2-1; D ambiguous. Germline loops: CDR1 SQVTM, CDR2 ANQGSEA. V lost 1 base and J lost 5, with 6 bases in between. The CDR3 contains 12 residues.

This clone came up a few times. The V call is TRBV28, the J call TRBJ2-7; D is uncertain. Germline values: CDR1 MDHEN, CDR2 SYDVKM. With 2 bases removed from V and 0 bases from J, the gap between germline ends came to 11 bases. The CDR3 consists of 15 residues. The CDR3 DNA is TGTGCCAGCAGTTTAGTGGCAGGTAGCTCCTACGAGCAGTACTTC. It translates to CASSLVAGSSYEQYF.

The chain couples TRBV10-3 to TRBJ1-2; 7 bases fit TRBD1. The V segment lost 6 bases and the J segment 7 bases; nucleotides outside the gene matches: 5. This CDR3 is built from 12 residues. CDR1 and CDR2 (germline): ENHRY, SYGVKD. The CDR3 is CAIRATGIGYTF. In nucleotides, the CDR3 is TGTGCCATCAGGGCGACAGGGATTGGCTACACCTTC.

V is TRBV18 and J is TRBJ1-1; unclear D gene. Per the germline V gene, CDR1 is KGHSH and CDR2 is LQKENI. The CDR3 spans 14 residues. V lost 6 bases to trimming and J lost 2 bases, with 13 bases between them. The CDR3 coding sequence is TGTGCCAGCTCGTGGCAGTCACTCAACACTGAAGCTTTCTTT. Protein sequence: CASSWQSLNTEAFF.

This clone showed up just a few times. The V call is TRBV27, the J call TRBJ1-6, with 7 positions matching TRBD1. CDR1 is MNHEY and CDR2 is SMNVEV in the germline V gene (reference sequence). The V segment lost 7 bases and the J segment 5 bases; nucleotides outside the gene matches: 8. The CDR3 runs 15 residues. The CDR3 bases are TGTGCCAGCACCACCCGGGACAGCGATAATTCACCCCTCCACTTT. This sequence encodes CASTTRDSDNSPLHF.

The CDR3 sequence: CASRYRGSNEKLFF. CDR3 coding DNA: TGTGCCAGCAGGTATCGGGGTTCCAATGAAAAACTGTTTTTT. The rearrangement uses TRBV6-5 and TRBJ1-4, with D uncertain. Between the trimmed V and J ends, which lost 6 bases and 5 bases, there was a span of 13 bases. The CDR3 loop spans 14 amino acids. The germline V gene encodes CDR1 MNHEY and CDR2 SVGAGI.